The table lists the clone carrying this TCR beta chain with a count of one. Its antigen is currently unknown. Germline CDR1 is SGHRS and CDR2 is YFSETQ. V dropped 9 bases and J dropped 5 bases, with 18 bases sitting between them. This CDR3 spans 14 amino acids. The data originate from a study of cytomegalovirus exposure and HLA in healthy donors. General study results and limits: Rare TCR sequences predominated, though certain public TCRs were found in many donors. Sequencing likely caused a cluster of highly shared sequence variants.

In the PCR, 60 Vbeta and 13 Jbeta primers were used. Data came from immunoSEQ multiplex PCR; TCRdb stores just in-frame clones and leaves some out. The sample lists about 200,000 clones; 82% were seen once. Sequencing was done on a sample of PBMCs. The V gene is TRBV5-1, the J gene TRBJ2-1; TRBD2 might be the D (6 bases). This clonotype was sampled from a boy aged 2-15 years in good health and CMV-seronegative. The CDR3 bases are TGCGCCACTGGGGGGTCAGCCTCAAACAATGAGCAGTTCTTC. Translating it yields CATGGSASNNEQFF.